These 20 T cell receptor beta chains share one sample of origin, sequenced in a study of shared clonotypes between healthy human individuals. Sequenced by immunoSEQ multiplex PCR; TCRdb stores in-frame clones only, minus some. The table shows about half a million clones, with almost 80% occurring only once. Specimen: PBMCs. Source of these receptors: a woman aged 40 to 50 in good health. Some clones in this sample may be carry-over from other donors' samples.

The rearrangement links TRBV4-2 to TRBJ1-3; 8 positions match TRBD1. J was trimmed by 3 bases and V by 5 bases; bases with no gene match: 9. CDR1 is LGHNA and CDR2 is YNFKEQ in the germline V gene. The CDR3 runs 16 residues. Here the CDR3 reads CASSEWDRRNGNTIYF. The CDR3 DNA is TGTGCCAGCAGCGAGTGGGACAGGCGAAATGGAAACACCATATATTTT.

The J gene is TRBJ2-7, the V gene TRBV5-6; 11 nucleotides line up with TRBD2. This CDR3 spans 16 amino acids. CDR1 SGHDT and CDR2 YYEEEE come from the germline V gene. Unmatched junction bases numbered 5, after V lost 0 bases and J lost 3 bases. The CDR3 DNA is TGTGCCAGCAGCTTGGTGCCTAGCGGGAGGAACTACGAGCAGTACTTC. This codes for CASSLVPSGRNYEQYF.

The chain couples TRBV28 to TRBJ2-7, with 10 bases identical to TRBD1. CDR3 length equals 15 residues. Germline lookup yields CDR1 MDHEN and CDR2 SYDVKM. The J segment lost 4 bases and the V segment lost 4 bases, leaving 7 bases of the junction unmatched. In DNA form, the CDR3 reads TGTGCCAGCAGTTCCCCGGGACAGGGGTTATACGAGCAGTACTTC. It translates to CASSSPGQGLYEQYF.

V gene TRBV4-1 combines with J gene TRBJ2-5; D ambiguous. Per germline, CDR1 MGHRA and CDR2 YSYEKL. With 1 base removed from V and 2 bases from J, the gap between germline ends came to 8 bases. The CDR3 sequence is 14 residues long. CDR3 DNA sequence: TGCGCCAGCAGCCAAGGAGGCGGTCAAGAGACCCAGTACTTC. The encoded protein is CASSQGGGQETQYF.

A remark on this clone: A much larger clone lies a single base off, so this may be a read error. This chain links TRBV4-1 with TRBJ2-7; maybe TRBD1 (6 bases). Germline lookup yields CDR1 MGHRA and CDR2 YSYEKL. V lost 4 bases, J lost 1 base, and 14 bases lay in between. This CDR3 contains 15 residues. The CDR3 DNA sequence: TGCGCCAGCAGCCTAGAGGGGGACCAATCCTACGAGCAGTACTTC. Its translation is CASSLEGDQSYEQYF.

This chain links TRBV19 with TRBJ2-7; TRBD1 matches at 8 bases. Germline assignment: CDR1 LNHDA and CDR2 SQIVND (reference sequence). This CDR3 has 14 amino acids. V lost 5 bases, J lost 4 bases, and 7 bases stayed unmatched. CDR3 loop: CASSPDRVGYEQYF. The DNA of the CDR3 is TGTGCCAGTAGTCCGGACAGGGTGGGATACGAGCAGTACTTC.

The V gene is TRBV11-3, the J gene TRBJ2-3; D is tentatively TRBD1 or TRBD2 (5 bases each). The germline gives CDR1 SGHNT, CDR2 YENEEA. Between the trimmed V and J ends, which lost 1 base and 9 bases, there was a span of 14 bases. The CDR3 has 14 residues. The chain's CDR3 is CASSLGGDQRTQYF. CDR3 coding DNA: TGTGCCAGCAGCTTAGGTGGGGACCAACGAACGCAGTATTTT.

This chain links TRBV15 with TRBJ2-7; D remains ambiguous. CDR1 LNHNV and CDR2 YYDKDF come from the germline V gene (reference sequence). The V end lost 4 bases, the J end lost 4 bases, and 11 bases lay between the germline ends. This CDR3 comprises 13 residues. The chain's CDR3 is CATSTGKSYEQYF. The CDR3 coding sequence is TGTGCCACCAGCACAGGAAAATCATACGAGCAGTACTTC.

This chain joins TRBV28 and TRBJ2-1; possibly TRBD1 for D (6 bases). This CDR3 has 10 amino acids. CDR1 is MDHEN, CDR2 SYDVKM, per germline. The V and J ends lost 10 bases and 9 bases respectively, with 10 bases between them. CDR3 loop: CAIGQSEQFF. For the CDR3, the DNA is TGTGCCATCGGACAGAGTGAGCAGTTCTTC.

The table lists this clone with a count of one. J is TRBJ2-7 and V is TRBV7-2; 7 bases are shared with TRBD2. V lost 0 bases, J lost 0 bases, and 5 bases stayed unmatched. The CDR3 is made up of 16 amino acids. The germline gives CDR1 SGHTA, CDR2 FQGNSA. This CDR3 reads CASSLASGTSSYEQYF. The CDR3 region has the DNA TGTGCCAGCAGCTTAGCGAGCGGGACGAGCTCCTACGAGCAGTACTTC.

The chain uses TRBV7-3 and TRBJ2-7; D remains ambiguous. Between the trimmed V and J ends, which lost 2 bases and 0 bases, there was a span of 11 bases. Germline loops: CDR1 SGHTA, CDR2 FQGTGA. CDR3 size: 15 residues. CDR3 region: CASSLVPTGSYEQYF. As DNA, the CDR3 is TGTGCCAGCAGCTTAGTTCCGACTGGCTCCTACGAGCAGTACTTC.

V usage is TRBV27 and J usage is TRBJ2-7; a possible D gene is TRBD2 (6 bases). The V gene's germline CDR1 is MNHEY and CDR2 SMNVEV (reference sequence). The CDR3 loop spans 14 amino acids. Trimming took off 2 bases at V and 12 bases at J, with 20 bases between the two ends. The chain's CDR3 is CASSLNSALAVWYF. CDR3 sequence (DNA): TGTGCCAGCAGTTTAAATTCGGCACTAGCAGTTTGGTACTTC.

V gene TRBV7-3 combines with J gene TRBJ2-3; 8 nucleotides align to TRBD1. Germline assignment: CDR1 SGHTA and CDR2 FQGTGA. V shed 5 bases and J 2 bases; nucleotides not matched to a gene: 6. This CDR3 contains 15 residues. CDR3 coding DNA: TGTGCCAGCAGCACCGGACAGGGCGCCACAGATACGCAGTATTTT. Protein sequence: CASSTGQGATDTQYF.

The rearrangement uses TRBV7-6 and TRBJ2-5; D perhaps matches TRBD1 (5 bases). The CDR3 is 14 residues long. Germline lookup yields CDR1 SGHVS and CDR2 FNYEAQ. V gave up 2 bases and J gave up 5 bases, with 12 bases separating them. The CDR3 DNA is TGTGCCAGCAGCTTAAGGGCAGGGCCGGAGACCCAGTACTTC. Its protein is CASSLRAGPETQYF.

The chain recombines TRBV6-6 with TRBJ1-4, with D possibly TRBD1 on 5 matching bases. Germline V gene data show CDR1 as MNHNY and CDR2 as SVGAGI (reference sequence). V lost 7 bases to trimming and J lost 7 bases, with 22 bases between them. The CDR3 has 16 residues. The CDR3 sequence: CASTSHPRGGSEKLFF. DNA for the CDR3: TGTGCCAGCACTTCCCACCCGCGGGGGGGGAGTGAAAAACTGTTTTTT.

This chain connects TRBV7-3 to TRBJ2-1; D remains unclear. CDR3 length: 12 amino acids. Germline CDR1 SGHTA, CDR2 FQGTGA. Between the trimmed V and J ends, which lost 4 bases and 7 bases, there was a span of 8 bases. DNA for the CDR3: TGTGCCAGCAGCTCTGATATGAATGAGCAGTTCTTC. This codes for CASSSDMNEQFF.

This chain uses TRBV5-4 with TRBJ1-2; D gene uncertain. The V and J ends lost 4 bases and 0 bases respectively, with 10 bases between them. CDR3 length: 14 residues. Germline V lookup: CDR1 SGHNT, CDR2 YYREEE (reference sequence). DNA for the CDR3: TGTGCCAGCAGCCCGCTTTTAGCTAACTATGGCTACACCTTC. This gives the protein CASSPLLANYGYTF.

A single count supports this clone. The same CDR3 can be traced to other DNA sequences in this sample. The V gene is TRBV28, the J gene TRBJ2-7, with 7 nucleotides matching TRBD2. This CDR3 contains 13 residues. V lost 5 bases to trimming and J lost 3 bases; unmatched junction nucleotides: 4. Germline V gene data show CDR1 as MDHEN and CDR2 as SYDVKM. The CDR3: CASSPGLGYEQYF. In nucleotides, the CDR3 is TGTGCCAGCAGTCCTGGACTAGGCTACGAGCAGTACTTC.

The chain links TRBV9 to TRBJ2-5; unclear D gene. Trimming removed 2 bases from V and 1 base from J, with 6 bases in between. Per the germline V gene, CDR1 is SGDLS and CDR2 is YYNGEE. CDR3 length equals 13 residues. The CDR3 nucleotides read TGTGCCAGCAGCGTCTCTGTCCAAGAGACCCAGTACTTC. This gives the protein CASSVSVQETQYF.

This clone was found a few times. The chain recombines TRBV27 with TRBJ2-2; either TRBD1 or TRBD2 may supply D (5 bases each). The CDR3 is 16 amino acids. The germline CDR1 and CDR2 sequences are MNHEY and SMNVEV (reference sequence). V lost 6 bases and J lost 11, with 25 bases in between. DNA of the CDR3: TGTGCCAGCAGCGAAAGGGCAAGCTCCGGGACCCCTGAGCTGTTTTTT. It specifies CASSERASSGTPELFF.